This T cell receptor beta chain is from a study of T cells after yellow fever vaccination. Background on the study: For low cell numbers, libraries were made with SMART-Seq v4 Ultra Low Input.

The CDR3 has 15 residues. In germline, CDR1 is SGHNT, CDR2 YYREEE (reference sequence). The V end was cut by 4 bases, the J end by 6 bases, with 16 bases between. UMIs and a universal primer site were added when TCR cDNA was made by 5'RACE template switching. Each CDR3 protein is one row after TCRdb ran MiXCR on the 5' RACE reads. The table shows roughly 150,000 distinct CDR3 sequences, with 7% to 9% occurring only once. General observations from the study: Booster sampling recovered most clones from primary vaccination (about 97% CD4, approximately 88% CD8). A faster peak, day 5 versus 15, was reached by the weaker secondary response.

This clonotype has a handful of counts. The antigen remains unidentified. The chain joins TRBV5-4 to TRBJ2-2; TRBD2 might be the D (6 bases). The sequence derives from a man aged 30 to 45 who received the YFV17D yellow fever vaccine. The sample here was CD4+ T cells sorted from PBMCs, taken 5 days after the yellow fever booster vaccination. In DNA, the CDR3 is TGTGCCAGCAGCCGCGAACGGGGGAGCGCCGGGGAGCTGTTTTTT. Translated: CASSRERGSAGELFF.